This TCR beta chain was recovered during a study of OX40 agonist ivuxolimab in advanced cancers. Study background: Earlier treatment with anti-PD-1, anti-PD-L1 or anti-CTLA-4 was permitted, and roughly 40% had received some.

V lost 0 bases to trimming and J lost 13 bases, with 13 bases between them. This CDR3 region has 13 residues. Germline loops: CDR1 MRHNA, CDR2 SNTAGT. Sequenced by immunoSEQ multiplex PCR; TCRdb stores in-frame clones only, minus some. The sample holds 30,000 to 45,000 clones, 70% to 85% seen once. This TCR derives from an adult with an advanced solid tumor such as melanoma, head and neck, liver or kidney cancer. The sample consisted of CD4+ or CD8+ T cells sorted from blood, taken in a trial of the OX40 agonist ivuxolimab. V is TRBV6-4 and J is TRBJ2-1; D remains ambiguous. The CDR3 here is CASSDSEQSGQFF. DNA of the CDR3: TGTGCCAGCAGTGACTCGGAACAGTCGGGTCAGTTCTTC.